A selection of T cell receptor beta chains follows, all from one sample in a study of metastatic and nonmetastatic thyroid tumors. TCRdb recomputed clones from the PCR reads via MiXCR. Among 43,000 or so clones, around 17% were seen once, and the ten largest hold around 22%. The sequenced sample was blood. All receptors derive from a female donor with papillary thyroid cancer or a benign thyroid nodule (not recorded which). Some clones in this sample may be carry-over from other donors' samples. CDR3s include the opening cysteine and the closing phenylalanine or tryptophan. The order of the fields is clone size, D gene, J gene, V gene, CDR3 protein, CDR3 DNA. The D gene is left open where the match is weak. Clone size is stated in some rows and not others, as once, few, many or a class when expanded.

abundance: many; d_gene: .; j_gene: TRBJ1-1; v_gene: TRBV20-1; CDR3aa: CSAPGTVEAFF; CDR3nt: TGCAGTGCTCCCGGGACCGTTGAAGCTTTCTTT
abundance: .; d_gene: TRBD2; j_gene: TRBJ2-1; v_gene: TRBV11-1; CDR3aa: CASNLLAGEDNEQFF; CDR3nt: TGTGCCAGCAACCTACTAGCGGGGGAGGACAATGAGCAGTTCTTC
abundance: many; d_gene: TRBD1; j_gene: TRBJ1-1; v_gene: TRBV3-1; CDR3aa: CASSREQGIAFF; CDR3nt: TGTGCCAGCAGCCGAGAACAGGGGATAGCTTTCTTT
abundance: few; d_gene: TRBD1; j_gene: TRBJ2-1; v_gene: TRBV6-1; CDR3aa: CASSRSRTGTGEPDEQFF; CDR3nt: TGTGCCAGCAGTCGATCGAGGACCGGGACAGGGGAGCCCGATGAGCAGTTCTTC
abundance: many; d_gene: TRBD1; j_gene: TRBJ2-7; v_gene: TRBV28; CDR3aa: CASSSGGVGYEQYF; CDR3nt: TGTGCCAGCAGTTCAGGGGGCGTAGGCTACGAGCAGTACTTC
abundance: many; d_gene: .; j_gene: TRBJ2-2; v_gene: TRBV7-6; CDR3aa: CASSLRRASDTGELFF; CDR3nt: TGTGCCAGCAGCTTACGTCGGGCTAGCGACACCGGGGAGCTGTTTTTT
abundance: .; d_gene: .; j_gene: TRBJ2-3; v_gene: TRBV6-1; CDR3aa: CASSETLELGAGDTQYF; CDR3nt: TGTGCCAGCAGTGAAACGCTGGAGCTTGGGGCCGGGGATACGCAGTATTTT
abundance: many; d_gene: .; j_gene: TRBJ1-1; v_gene: TRBV20-1; CDR3aa: CSANDGGGGTEAFF; CDR3nt: TGCAGTGCTAATGATGGGGGTGGGGGCACTGAAGCTTTCTTT
abundance: many; d_gene: TRBD1; j_gene: TRBJ1-6; v_gene: TRBV2; CDR3aa: CASSPDRTNSPLHF; CDR3nt: TGTGCCAGCAGTCCGGACAGGACTAATTCACCCCTCCACTTT
abundance: many; d_gene: TRBD1; j_gene: TRBJ2-2; v_gene: TRBV14; CDR3aa: CASSHSGTGHYTGELFF; CDR3nt: TGTGCCAGCAGCCACTCCGGGACAGGACATTACACCGGGGAGCTGTTTTTT
abundance: many; d_gene: .; j_gene: TRBJ1-2; v_gene: TRBV6-4; CDR3aa: CASSEVGGYGYTF; CDR3nt: TGTGCCAGCAGTGAGGTGGGGGGCTATGGCTACACCTTC
abundance: many; d_gene: .; j_gene: TRBJ1-5; v_gene: TRBV19; CDR3aa: CASSFQDGGDQPQHF; CDR3nt: TGTGCCAGTAGTTTCCAGGATGGAGGTGATCAGCCCCAGCATTTT
abundance: .; d_gene: .; j_gene: TRBJ2-3; v_gene: TRBV12-3/TRBV12-4; CDR3aa: CASSSLRGVGTDTQYF; CDR3nt: TGTGCCAGCAGTTCCCTCCGAGGGGTAGGCACAGATACGCAGTATTTT
abundance: many; d_gene: .; j_gene: TRBJ1-1; v_gene: TRBV4-1; CDR3aa: CASSLISGVNTEAFF; CDR3nt: TGCGCCAGCAGCCTCATTAGCGGGGTGAACACTGAAGCTTTCTTT
abundance: many; d_gene: .; j_gene: TRBJ1-4; v_gene: TRBV4-1; CDR3aa: CASRATGSKGLFF; CDR3nt: TGCGCCAGCAGAGCAACAGGGTCCAAAGGTCTGTTTTTT
abundance: .; d_gene: .; j_gene: TRBJ2-1; v_gene: TRBV5-1; CDR3aa: CASSRGAARNEQFF; CDR3nt: TGCGCCAGCAGCCGAGGGGCAGCTCGGAATGAGCAGTTCTTC
abundance: many; d_gene: TRBD2; j_gene: TRBJ2-3; v_gene: TRBV20-1; CDR3aa: CSASGAVAGGTDTQYF; CDR3nt: TGCAGTGCTAGTGGGGCGGTAGCGGGGGGCACAGATACGCAGTATTTT
abundance: once; d_gene: .; j_gene: TRBJ2-3; v_gene: TRBV7-6; CDR3aa: CASSPSTGRDSKDTQYF; CDR3nt: TGTGCCAGCAGTCCAAGCACCGGGCGGGATAGCAAAGATACGCAGTATTTT
abundance: .; d_gene: .; j_gene: TRBJ2-2; v_gene: TRBV12-3/TRBV12-4; CDR3aa: CASRTVASNTGELFF; CDR3nt: TGTGCCAGCAGAACCGTCGCCTCGAACACCGGGGAGCTGTTTTTT
abundance: many; d_gene: .; j_gene: TRBJ1-6; v_gene: TRBV12-3/TRBV12-4; CDR3aa: CASSFFPSPLHF; CDR3nt: TGTGCCAGCAGTTTCTTCCCTTCACCCCTCCACTTT
abundance: .; d_gene: .; j_gene: TRBJ2-1; v_gene: TRBV10-3; CDR3aa: CAISGGADLRNEQFF; CDR3nt: TGTGCCATCAGTGGAGGAGCGGACCTACGTAATGAGCAGTTCTTC
abundance: many; d_gene: TRBD1; j_gene: TRBJ1-5; v_gene: TRBV13; CDR3aa: CASSFGTGQPQHF; CDR3nt: TGTGCCAGCAGCTTCGGGACAGGGCAGCCCCAGCATTTT
abundance: many; d_gene: .; j_gene: TRBJ2-5; v_gene: TRBV10-3; CDR3aa: CAISDMKETQYF; CDR3nt: TGTGCCATCAGTGACATGAAAGAGACCCAGTACTTC
abundance: .; d_gene: TRBD1; j_gene: TRBJ2-1; v_gene: TRBV7-2; CDR3aa: CASSLGQGANEQFF; CDR3nt: TGTGCCAGCAGCTTAGGACAGGGTGCGAATGAGCAGTTCTTC
abundance: many; d_gene: .; j_gene: TRBJ2-1; v_gene: TRBV18; CDR3aa: CASSPSWTDEQFF; CDR3nt: TGTGCCAGCTCACCGTCATGGACGGATGAGCAGTTCTTC
abundance: many; d_gene: .; j_gene: TRBJ1-1; v_gene: TRBV5-5; CDR3aa: CASSLLGGPEAFF; CDR3nt: TGTGCCAGCAGCTTGTTGGGGGGCCCTGAAGCTTTCTTT
abundance: many; d_gene: .; j_gene: TRBJ1-4; v_gene: TRBV28; CDR3aa: CASVQGPGVEKLFF; CDR3nt: TGTGCCAGCGTCCAGGGACCGGGGGTTGAAAAACTGTTTTTT
abundance: many; d_gene: .; j_gene: TRBJ1-5; v_gene: TRBV19; CDR3aa: CASRDLLGRGKWEPQHF; CDR3nt: TGTGCCAGTAGAGACCTACTTGGCCGAGGGAAATGGGAGCCCCAGCATTTT
abundance: many; d_gene: .; j_gene: TRBJ2-1; v_gene: TRBV20-1; CDR3aa: CSAFDSSSYNEQFF; CDR3nt: TGCAGTGCTTTTGACTCTTCCTCCTACAATGAGCAGTTCTTC
abundance: few; d_gene: TRBD1; j_gene: TRBJ1-2; v_gene: TRBV12-3/TRBV12-4; CDR3aa: CASSQGVRGYTF; CDR3nt: TGTGCCAGCAGTCAGGGGGTAAGGGGCTACACCTTC
abundance: .; d_gene: TRBD1; j_gene: TRBJ1-6; v_gene: TRBV11-3; CDR3aa: CASSSSPGGSPLHF; CDR3nt: TGTGCCAGCAGCTCCTCGCCAGGGGGATCACCCCTCCACTTT
abundance: many; d_gene: .; j_gene: TRBJ2-6; v_gene: TRBV11-1; CDR3aa: CASSLEIRVSSGANVLTF; CDR3nt: TGTGCCAGCAGCTTAGAGATTCGGGTGAGCTCTGGGGCCAACGTCCTGACTTTC
abundance: .; d_gene: .; j_gene: TRBJ1-2; v_gene: TRBV28; CDR3aa: CASILSGTNGYTF; CDR3nt: TGTGCCAGCATTTTATCCGGCACGAATGGCTACACCTTC
abundance: .; d_gene: TRBD1; j_gene: TRBJ1-2; v_gene: TRBV12-3/TRBV12-4; CDR3aa: CASTPPGGGNYGYTF; CDR3nt: TGTGCCAGTACCCCTCCAGGGGGAGGCAACTATGGCTACACCTTC
abundance: few; d_gene: TRBD1; j_gene: TRBJ2-5; v_gene: TRBV28; CDR3aa: CASSVQQGVIGETQYF; CDR3nt: TGTGCCAGCAGTGTGCAGCAGGGGGTGATTGGAGAGACCCAGTACTTC
abundance: many; d_gene: TRBD2; j_gene: TRBJ2-1; v_gene: TRBV14; CDR3aa: CASSQRLTSSAYNEQFF; CDR3nt: TGTGCCAGCAGCCAACGTTTGACTAGCAGCGCCTACAATGAGCAGTTCTTC
abundance: many; d_gene: TRBD1; j_gene: TRBJ2-7; v_gene: TRBV2; CDR3aa: CASRGTGTYEQYF; CDR3nt: TGTGCCAGCAGGGGGACAGGGACCTACGAGCAGTACTTC
abundance: .; d_gene: .; j_gene: TRBJ2-2; v_gene: TRBV10-3; CDR3aa: CAISASTSLGTGELFF; CDR3nt: TGTGCCATCAGTGCCAGCACCAGCTTGGGCACCGGGGAGCTGTTTTTT
abundance: many; d_gene: .; j_gene: TRBJ1-5; v_gene: TRBV5-1; CDR3aa: CASSLRGNQPQHF; CDR3nt: TGCGCCAGCAGCTTGAGGGGGAATCAGCCCCAGCATTTT
abundance: few; d_gene: .; j_gene: TRBJ1-1; v_gene: TRBV29-1; CDR3aa: CSVDVKENTEAFF; CDR3nt: TGCAGCGTTGACGTTAAGGAGAACACTGAGGCTTTCTTT
abundance: many; d_gene: TRBD2; j_gene: TRBJ2-3; v_gene: TRBV4-2; CDR3aa: CASSQDFAGGPDTQYF; CDR3nt: TGTGCCAGCAGCCAAGATTTTGCGGGAGGGCCAGATACGCAGTATTTT
abundance: many; d_gene: .; j_gene: TRBJ2-7; v_gene: TRBV20-1; CDR3aa: CSARSSRNYEQYF; CDR3nt: TGCAGTGCTAGGTCCAGCAGAAACTACGAGCAGTACTTC
abundance: many; d_gene: TRBD1; j_gene: TRBJ1-4; v_gene: TRBV12-3/TRBV12-4; CDR3aa: CASSLPGTGNEKLFF; CDR3nt: TGTGCCAGCAGTCTCCCTGGGACAGGAAATGAAAAACTGTTTTTT